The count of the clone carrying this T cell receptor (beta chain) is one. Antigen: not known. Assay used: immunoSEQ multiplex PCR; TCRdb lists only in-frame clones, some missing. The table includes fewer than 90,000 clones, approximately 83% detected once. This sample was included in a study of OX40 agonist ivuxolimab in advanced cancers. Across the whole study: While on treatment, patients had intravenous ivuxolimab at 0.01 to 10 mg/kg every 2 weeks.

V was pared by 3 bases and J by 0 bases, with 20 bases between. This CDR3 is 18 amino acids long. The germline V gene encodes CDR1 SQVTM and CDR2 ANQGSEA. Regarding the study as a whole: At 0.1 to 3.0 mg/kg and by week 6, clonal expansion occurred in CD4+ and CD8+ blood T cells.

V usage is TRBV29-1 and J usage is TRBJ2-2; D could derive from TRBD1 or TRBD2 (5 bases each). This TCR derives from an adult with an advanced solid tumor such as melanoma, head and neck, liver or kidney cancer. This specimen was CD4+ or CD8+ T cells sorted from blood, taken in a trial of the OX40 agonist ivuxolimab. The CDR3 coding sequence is TGCAGCGTTGACCTGGGGGATTCGACGGTCACGAACACCGGGGAGCTGTTTTTT. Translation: CSVDLGDSTVTNTGELFF.